This T cell receptor (beta chain) was observed in a study of T cells after yellow fever vaccination. This clonotype came up once. TCRdb used MiXCR to reprocess the 5' RACE reads, holding one entry per CDR3 protein. The top ten hold 13% to 15% of the sample, which has around 550,000 distinct CDR3 sequences, less than 20% seen once. V dropped 2 bases and J dropped 1 base, with 11 bases sitting between them. The CDR3 is 15 residues long. Germline CDR1 LGHDT, CDR2 YNNKEL (reference sequence). The source material was PBMCs, sampled 15 days after the yellow fever booster vaccination. The sequence was obtained from a young man who received the YFV17D yellow fever vaccine. This rearrangement joins TRBV3-1 to TRBJ1-1; D is perhaps TRBD1 (6 bases). The CDR3: CASSQQGLTNTEAFF. The CDR3 nucleotides read TGTGCCAGCAGCCAACAGGGGTTAACGAACACTGAAGCTTTCTTT.